This T cell receptor beta chain was observed in a study of T cells after yellow fever vaccination. Overall study context: In the case of low-cell-number fractions, SMART-Seq v4 Ultra Low Input was used for preparation. Study outcomes and limitations: A minor fraction of clonotypes spanned both CD4 and CD8 compartments. The presence of abundant clonotypes contaminating from the bulk population was possible in FACS-sorted repertoires.

After removal of 1 base from V and 0 bases from J, the junction contained 9 bases not matched to a gene. CDR3 length: 18 residues. Germline V gene data show CDR1 as MGHRA and CDR2 as YSYEKL. Template switching by 5'RACE produced TCR cDNA, adding a universal primer site and UMIs. MiXCR, applied by TCRdb to the 5' RACE reads, yields one record per CDR3 protein. The sample records approximately 300,000 distinct CDR3 sequences, roughly 13% being singletons. Details on this clonotype: Antigen specificity is unknown.

The origin of this receptor is a man in his thirties or forties who received the YFV17D yellow fever vaccine. The material was CD4+ T cells sorted from PBMCs, obtained 45 days after the yellow fever booster vaccination. The genes are TRBV4-1 and TRBJ1-5; 7 bases line up with TRBD1. The CDR3 loop reads CASSQGRIRDSSNQPQHF. CDR3 sequence (DNA): TGCGCCAGCAGCCAAGGCCGCATTAGGGACAGTAGCAATCAGCCCCAGCATTTT.